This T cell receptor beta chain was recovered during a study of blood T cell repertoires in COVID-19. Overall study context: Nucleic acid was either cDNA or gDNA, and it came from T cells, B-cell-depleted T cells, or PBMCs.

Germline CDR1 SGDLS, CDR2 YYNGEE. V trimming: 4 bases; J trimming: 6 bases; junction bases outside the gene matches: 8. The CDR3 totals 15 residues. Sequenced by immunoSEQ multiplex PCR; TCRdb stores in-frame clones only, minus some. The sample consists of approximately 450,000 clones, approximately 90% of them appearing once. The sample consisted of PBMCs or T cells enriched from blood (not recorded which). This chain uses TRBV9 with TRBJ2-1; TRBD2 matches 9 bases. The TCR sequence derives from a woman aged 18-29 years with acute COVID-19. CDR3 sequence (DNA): TGTGCCAGCAGCACTATAGCGGGGGCCGTCAATGAGCAGTTCTTC. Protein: CASSTIAGAVNEQFF.